These T cell receptor beta chains were read from a single sample in a study of blood T cell repertoires in COVID-19. Profiled with immunoSEQ multiplex PCR; TCRdb holds only in-frame clones, not every one. The top ten hold 4% to 5% of the sample, which has roughly 320,000 clones, approximately 84% seen once. The specimen was PBMCs or T cells enriched from blood (not recorded which). The receptors come from a young man who had recovered from COVID-19. CDR3s include the opening cysteine and the closing phenylalanine or tryptophan. A D gene is named only where the DNA matches it firmly. A clone size is listed for some rows: how often the clone was seen (once, few, many), or a class if it is expanded.

v_call,clone_size,d_call,j_call,cdr3_nt,cdr3_aa
TRBV29-1,-,-,TRBJ2-5,TGCAGCGGAGGAGAGACCCAGTACTTC,CSGGETQYF
TRBV5-1,few,TRBD1,TRBJ2-2,TGCGCCAGCCTCGGTACAGGGGCGAACACCGGGGAGCTGTTTTTT,CASLGTGANTGELFF
TRBV19,-,TRBD1,TRBJ1-1,TGTGCCAGTAGTATTACCCCCCCACAGGGGCTGAACACTGAAGCTTTCTTT,CASSITPPQGLNTEAFF
TRBV25-1,-,TRBD1,TRBJ1-5,TGTGCCAGCAGTGAGACAGGGGGAGGGCAGCCCCAGCATTTT,CASSETGGGQPQHF
TRBV11-2,-,-,TRBJ1-1,TGTGCCAGCAGCTTATCAGGGTGGGGGAACACTGAAGCTTTCTTT,CASSLSGWGNTEAFF
TRBV27,-,TRBD1,TRBJ2-2,TGTGCCAGCGACCCGACAGGGAGTTGGAACACCGGGGAGCTGTTTTTT,CASDPTGSWNTGELFF
TRBV7-9,-,TRBD1,TRBJ1-3,TGTGCCAGCAGCCCAGACAGGGGGCCGGGAAACACCATATATTTT,CASSPDRGPGNTIYF
TRBV27,-,TRBD2,TRBJ2-7,TGTGCCAGCAGTGCCTTGGGGCGGGAGGGCCGGTACGAGCAGTACTTC,CASSALGREGRYEQYF
TRBV28,-,-,TRBJ2-3,TGTGCCAGCAGCCCAGAATGGACAGATACGCAGTATTTT,CASSPEWTDTQYF
TRBV12-5,-,-,TRBJ1-6,TGTGCTAGTGGCCTCAGACAGGATTATAATTCACCCCTCCACTTT,CASGLRQDYNSPLHF
TRBV19,-,-,TRBJ1-5,TGTGCCAGTAGTAGGAGACAGGATCAGCCCCAGCATTTT,CASSRRQDQPQHF
TRBV28,many,TRBD1,TRBJ1-5,TGTGCCAGCAGTGAATCAGGGGGCGCGGTGCAGCCCCAGCATTTT,CASSESGGAVQPQHF
TRBV5-1,-,-,TRBJ1-3,TGCGCCAGCAGCTTGGACAGCGGAAACACCATATATTTT,CASSLDSGNTIYF
TRBV5-4,-,-,TRBJ1-4,TGTGCCAGCAGCCGCACGGGGGGAGGATTCGAAAAACTGTTTTTT,CASSRTGGGFEKLFF
TRBV13,once,TRBD1,TRBJ1-1,TGTGCCAGCAGAGGGGCAGGGGGAGGCACTGAAGCTTTCTTT,CASRGAGGGTEAFF
TRBV3-1/TRBV3-2,-,-,TRBJ2-3,TGTGCCAGCAGCCCGCCTACCCCGGTAGCAGATACGCAGTATTTT,CASSPPTPVADTQYF
TRBV12-3/TRBV12-4,-,TRBD1,TRBJ2-7,TGTGCCAGCAGTCTACAGGGGGGCGGCGAGCAGTACTTC,CASSLQGGGEQYF
TRBV3-1/TRBV3-2,-,-,TRBJ1-3,TGTGCCAGCAACCCCCGGGGCTCTGGAAACACCATATATTTT,CASNPRGSGNTIYF
TRBV5-1,-,-,TRBJ2-5,TGCGCCAGCAGCTTGATGGCTAGCGTCCTCCAAGAGACCCAGTACTTC,CASSLMASVLQETQYF
TRBV7-6,-,-,TRBJ1-3,TGTGCCAGCAGCTTAGTTGGTCAGGGAAACACCATATATTTT,CASSLVGQGNTIYF
TRBV27,-,-,TRBJ2-7,TGTGCCAGCAGTATTGCCCCACTCTACGAGCAGTACTTC,CASSIAPLYEQYF
TRBV29-1,-,-,TRBJ2-1,TGCAGCCTCAGGGTAATCAATGAGCAGTTCTTC,CSLRVINEQFF
TRBV21-1,-,-,TRBJ1-3,TGTGCCAGCAGCAAAGCGCTTTTGGGGAGACGGTCCCACTCTGGAAACACCATATATTTT,CASSKALLGRRSHSGNTIYF
TRBV5-1,few,-,TRBJ2-3,TGCGCCAGCAGTCGTGCCCCCAGCGCAGATACGCAGTATTTT,CASSRAPSADTQYF
TRBV19,-,TRBD1,TRBJ1-6,TGTGCCAGTAGCACCGGGACAGGGGGACTTTCACCCCTCCACTTT,CASSTGTGGLSPLHF
TRBV18,-,TRBD1,TRBJ2-7,TGTGCCAGCTCACCACGGAGGGACAGGGTTTCCTACGAGCAGTACTTC,CASSPRRDRVSYEQYF
TRBV5-1,-,TRBD1,TRBJ2-2,TGCGCCAGCAGCTTGGACAGGGGGCTAGGGACCGGGGAGCTGTTTTTT,CASSLDRGLGTGELFF
TRBV19,once,-,TRBJ1-5,TGTGCCAGTAGTCACGGGGGGTCAAATCAGCCCCAGCATTTT,CASSHGGSNQPQHF
TRBV19,once,-,TRBJ2-1,TGTGCCAGTAGGATTGGGGGCAGCGGGGTTAAGAATGAGCAGTTCTTC,CASRIGGSGVKNEQFF
TRBV7-9,-,TRBD2,TRBJ2-3,TGTGCCAGCAGCCGGACTAGCGGAAGCACAGATACGCAGTATTTT,CASSRTSGSTDTQYF
TRBV12-3/TRBV12-4,-,-,TRBJ1-4,TGTGCCAGCAGTCCGCCGGGTCCGGGAAAACTGTTTTTT,CASSPPGPGKLFF
TRBV4-2,-,-,TRBJ1-2,TGTGCCAGCAGCCAGGGGATGGGGGAGCGGGTCTATGGCTACACCTTC,CASSQGMGERVYGYTF
TRBV4-1,-,-,TRBJ2-7,TGCGCCAGCAGCCCCATGGGCCGGGGTCCCTACGAGCAGTACTTC,CASSPMGRGPYEQYF
TRBV19,once,-,TRBJ1-5,TGTGCCAGTAGTATCGTCCAGTCCCCCAATCAGCCCCAGCATTTT,CASSIVQSPNQPQHF
TRBV6-4,-,-,TRBJ1-1,TGTGCCAGCAGTGACTTCGGGGAGTCCCGGCGGGCTTTCTTT,CASSDFGESRRAFF
TRBV2,-,TRBD1,TRBJ1-6,TGTGCCAGCGGGACAGATTCACCCCTCCACTTT,CASGTDSPLHF
TRBV13,-,-,TRBJ1-1,TGTGCCAGCAGCCGAACGGGGGGGAGACCTGAAGCTTTCTTT,CASSRTGGRPEAFF
TRBV24-1,few,TRBD2,TRBJ2-5,TGTGCCACCAGTGATTCTAGCGGGGGGGCCATGGAGACCCAGTACTTC,CATSDSSGGAMETQYF
TRBV18,-,-,TRBJ1-4,TGTGCCAGCTCACCCGACGGGGCAACTAATGAAAAACTGTTTTTT,CASSPDGATNEKLFF
TRBV7-9,-,-,TRBJ1-5,TGTGCCAGCAGCTTATCCACAGTTCCCCAGCCCCAGCATTTT,CASSLSTVPQPQHF
TRBV12-3/TRBV12-4,-,TRBD2,TRBJ2-1,TGTGCCAGCAGTTTAGTTGGGGGGGGTGAGCAGTTCTTC,CASSLVGGGEQFF
TRBV12-3/TRBV12-4,-,TRBD1,TRBJ2-2,TGTGCCAGCAGAAGGGGGCACACCGGGGAGCTGTTTTTT,CASRRGHTGELFF
TRBV7-9,many,-,TRBJ2-2,TGTGCCAGCAGCTTGCGGGGGCCGGCCACCGGGGAGCTGTTTTTT,CASSLRGPATGELFF
TRBV7-2,-,-,TRBJ1-6,TGTGCCAGCAGCCACCGGGGCGGGATCTATAATTCACCCCTCCACTTT,CASSHRGGIYNSPLHF
TRBV12-3/TRBV12-4,few,-,TRBJ1-1,TGTGCCAGCAGTTTAGTCCAGGCTGAAGCTTTCTTT,CASSLVQAEAFF
TRBV6-5,-,TRBD2,TRBJ2-5,TGTGCCAGCAGTTTTAGCGGGGGGAGAGAGACCCAGTACTTC,CASSFSGGRETQYF
TRBV6-1,-,-,TRBJ1-4,TGTGCCAGCAGTGAAGTTGGGGGGGCAAGTGAAAAACTGTTTTTT,CASSEVGGASEKLFF
TRBV6-5,-,-,TRBJ1-1,TGTGCCAGCAGAATATCGGCGGATTTCACTGAAGCTTTCTTT,CASRISADFTEAFF
TRBV7-2,-,-,TRBJ1-4,TGTGCCAGCAGCCCTGGGTCCGGGAATGAAAAACTGTTTTTT,CASSPGSGNEKLFF
TRBV7-9,-,-,TRBJ2-1,TGTGCCAGCAGCTTAGTGCAGGGGGGACACAATGAGCAGTTCTTC,CASSLVQGGHNEQFF
TRBV6-5,-,-,TRBJ2-2,TGTGCCAGCAGTACGGGACAAGCCACCGGGGAGCTGTTTTTT,CASSTGQATGELFF
TRBV15,-,TRBD2,TRBJ2-1,TGTGCCACCAGCGTCGGGACTAGCGGGAGTAATGAGCAGTTCTTC,CATSVGTSGSNEQFF
TRBV27,-,-,TRBJ2-4,TGTGCCAGCAGTTCCCTCGGGAGTCGGGACATTCAGTACTTC,CASSSLGSRDIQYF